This TCR beta chain came from a study of T cells after yellow fever vaccination. TCRdb re-called the 5' RACE reads through MiXCR, storing one row per CDR3 protein. This sample has just under 600,000 distinct CDR3 sequences; about 13% occur once, and the top ten carry roughly an eighth. CDR1 and CDR2 from the germline V gene are SGHRS and YFSETQ. The CDR3 is 14 amino acids. Trimming pared 7 bases from V and 4 bases from J, leaving 17 bases between. This clonotype has more than one count but fewer than ten. Sample: PBMCs, taken on the day of the yellow fever booster vaccination. The origin of this receptor is a young man who received the YFV17D yellow fever vaccine. This rearrangement joins TRBV5-1 to TRBJ2-5; TRBD2 is a possible D gene (6 bases). The CDR3: CASRETRSGETQYF. The CDR3 region has the DNA TGCGCCAGCCGGGAGACTAGGAGCGGAGAGACCCAGTACTTC.